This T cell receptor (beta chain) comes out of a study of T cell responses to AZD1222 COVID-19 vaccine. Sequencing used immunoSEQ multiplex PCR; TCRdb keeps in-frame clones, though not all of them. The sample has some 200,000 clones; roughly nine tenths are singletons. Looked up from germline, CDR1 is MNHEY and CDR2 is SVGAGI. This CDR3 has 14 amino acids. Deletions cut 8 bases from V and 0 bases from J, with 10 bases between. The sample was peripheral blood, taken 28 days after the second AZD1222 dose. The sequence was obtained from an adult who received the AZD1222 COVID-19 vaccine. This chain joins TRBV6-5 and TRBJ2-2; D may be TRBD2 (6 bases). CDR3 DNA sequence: TGTGCCAGCCTGAGACTAGCGAACACCGGGGAGCTGTTTTTT. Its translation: CASLRLANTGELFF.